This T cell receptor beta chain was sequenced during a study of response to subunit inactivated influenza vaccine. Study conclusions and caveats: Authors suggested seasonal influenza vaccinations each recruit few new T cells.

Of note for this clonotype: Its cognate antigen is unknown.

In TCRdb, the RT-PCR reads were re-called with MiXCR into one record per CDR3 protein. Among over 800,000 distinct CDR3 sequences listed, 20% to 25% were seen once. Trimming removed 3 bases at V and 3 bases at J, with 21 bases between. Germline CDR1 and CDR2: SEHNR and FQNEAQ (reference sequence). The CDR3 contains 17 residues. This sample comprised PBMCs from blood, obtained around 5 days after vaccination. The chain couples TRBV7-9 to TRBJ2-7; TRBD1 might be the D (7 bases). The receptor was derived from a man aged 45-60 years who received an inactivated influenza vaccine. CDR3 sequence (DNA): TGTGCCAGCAGCTTCCCGGAGGGACAGCCGGACCTCTACGAGCAGTACTTC. Translating it yields CASSFPEGQPDLYEQYF.